Below, one T cell receptor (beta chain) is given with its context. What antigen it recognizes has not been identified. Base quality data are lacking; no much larger clone is found one base away. V sheds 0 bases and J sheds 11 bases, leaving 22 bases between their ends. Looking up the germline V gene (reference sequence) yields CDR1 PRHDT and CDR2 FYEKMQ. The CDR3 spans 16 residues, from the cysteine through the phenylalanine. Of all the DNA, just the CDR3 is kept, 48 bases in frame from base 1. The donors were some 36 Caucasian individuals from Russia, aged roughly 6 to 95 years, who were systemically healthy. Each donor gave ten milliliters of peripheral blood, drawn into EDTA-treated Vacutainer tubes. Ficoll-Paque density-gradient centrifugation was used to isolate PBMCs, with at least 6 million obtained per sample. Trizol reagent was used to extract total RNA from PBMCs, with at least 5.5 micrograms per sample. For every donor, flow cytometry on a PBMC aliquot measured the percentage of naive CD45RAhigh/CD27high T cells.

The data were obtained in a study of blood T cells in healthy people across ages (dated by TCRdb to 2015 to 2017). For the study in its entirety: In model experiments, template switching captured about one uniquely barcoded TCR beta cDNA molecule for every two T cells. Age-related changes in TCR beta repertoire diversity were measured in the study by deep sequencing normalized with unique cDNA molecular identifiers. To avoid experimental bias, donors of different ages were distributed randomly across sequencing lanes. Donors were grouped into four age groups: young (average about 15 years), middle-aged (39), aged (about 59) and long-lived (around 80). Two additional independent replicas of 1 million unique cDNA reads from the same blood draw were analyzed for two donors (one aged 18 to 30 and one aged 80 or older).

General findings and caveats noted by the study authors: Bulk unsorted PBMC profiling prevented conclusive comparison of naive and antigen-experienced compartments. Because the CMV infection status of the donors was unknown, age-related changes in expanded clonotypes may potentially have been confounded. Observed TCR beta diversity correlated strongly with the percentage of naive T cells measured by flow cytometry. The long-lived group showed more naive CD4+ T cells, fewer expanded clones and increased TCR diversity than the aged group, suggesting age selection. As age increased, observed TCR beta diversity per million T cells dropped in a roughly linear way, and a significant reduction was already evident by age about 40. Estimates of total diversity based on one million sequenced T cells were regarded as lower bounds and as underestimates.

Library prep was done by 5' RACE. Sequencing relied on an Illumina HiSeq 2500. A second PCR of roughly 6 to 11 cycles was run with a J-beta primer mix and a sample-barcoded 5' primer. A unique molecular identifier was introduced onto each TCR beta cDNA molecule by a template-switch 5' adaptor carrying 12 random nucleotides. At least 2.5 million CDR3-containing paired-end reads were obtained from each sample. First-strand cDNA synthesis was performed from all RNA using the Mint cDNA synthesis kit, with priming by a TRBC-specific oligonucleotide. Following uracil-DNA glycosylase treatment, a first 18-cycle PCR with universal primers M1SS and BC2_uni_R was performed on all cDNA. Processing in the source paper ran as follows. For normalization, 1 million high-quality reads were randomly selected from each sample, with every read carrying a distinct molecular identifier. Instead of being binned into consensus sequences, reads with shared molecular identifiers were discarded. MiTCR, run with a Q25 quality threshold and the strictest error-elimination algorithm, handled CDR3 identification, clonotype clustering and error correction. A nonparametric unseen species model with Euler transformation was used to estimate lower-bound total TCR beta diversity. Using fastp at Q25 and MiXCR, TCRdb reprocessed the public reads and kept productive beta chains. Here each entry gathers all rows of one CDR3 protein and keeps the most common genes and DNA. The V and J calls follow TCRdb's processing rather than the paper's. This sample comprises about a million distinct CDR3 sequences, around two fifths of them detected only once. The ten largest clonotypes hold roughly 14% of the sample.

The chain was built from TRBV13 and TRBJ2-5; 6 matching bases give a weak D call of TRBD2. Sequenced material: blood. This clonotype was sampled from a man aged 18 to 30 in good health. The DNA is as follows: TGTGCCAGCAGCTTAGGCCTAGCGTTAAAACTCAATGAGCAGTACTTC. It translates as CASSLGLALKLNEQYF.